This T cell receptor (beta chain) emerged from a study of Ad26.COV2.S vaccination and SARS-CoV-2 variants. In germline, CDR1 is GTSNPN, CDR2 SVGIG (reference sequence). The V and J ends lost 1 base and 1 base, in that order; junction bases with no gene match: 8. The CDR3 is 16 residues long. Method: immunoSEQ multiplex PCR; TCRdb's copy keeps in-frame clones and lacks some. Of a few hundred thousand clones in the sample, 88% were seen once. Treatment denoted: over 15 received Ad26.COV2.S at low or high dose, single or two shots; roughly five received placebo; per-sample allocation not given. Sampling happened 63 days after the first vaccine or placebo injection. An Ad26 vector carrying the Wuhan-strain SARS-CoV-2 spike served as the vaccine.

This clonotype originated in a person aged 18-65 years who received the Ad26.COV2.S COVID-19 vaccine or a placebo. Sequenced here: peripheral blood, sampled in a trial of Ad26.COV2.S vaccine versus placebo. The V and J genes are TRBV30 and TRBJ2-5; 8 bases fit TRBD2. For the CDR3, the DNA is TGTGCCTGGAGTGGTGGCTGGCGGGGGGCCCAAGAGACCCAGTACTTC. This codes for CAWSGGWRGAQETQYF.